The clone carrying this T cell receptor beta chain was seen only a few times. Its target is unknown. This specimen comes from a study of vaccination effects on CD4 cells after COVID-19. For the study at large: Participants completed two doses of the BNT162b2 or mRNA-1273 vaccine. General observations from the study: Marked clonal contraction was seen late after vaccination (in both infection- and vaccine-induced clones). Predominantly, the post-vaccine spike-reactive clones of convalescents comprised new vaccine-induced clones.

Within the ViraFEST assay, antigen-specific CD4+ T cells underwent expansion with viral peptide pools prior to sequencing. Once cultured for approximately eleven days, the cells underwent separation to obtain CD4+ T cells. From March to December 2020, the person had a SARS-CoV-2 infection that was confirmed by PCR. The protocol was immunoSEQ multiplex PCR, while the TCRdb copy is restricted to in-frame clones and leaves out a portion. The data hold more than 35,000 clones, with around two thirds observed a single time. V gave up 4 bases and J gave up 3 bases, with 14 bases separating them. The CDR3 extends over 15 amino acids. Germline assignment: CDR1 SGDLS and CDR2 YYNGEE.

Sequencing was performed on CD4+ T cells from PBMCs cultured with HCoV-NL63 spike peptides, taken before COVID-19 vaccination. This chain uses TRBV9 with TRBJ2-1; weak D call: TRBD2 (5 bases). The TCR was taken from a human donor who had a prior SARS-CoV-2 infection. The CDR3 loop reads CASSPSGGYYNEQFF. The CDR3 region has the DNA TGTGCCAGCAGCCCATCTGGAGGCTACTACAATGAGCAGTTCTTC.